The rows below give T cell receptor beta chains drawn from one sample of a study of blood T cell repertoires in COVID-19. Repertoires were generated with immunoSEQ multiplex PCR, while TCRdb's copy carries only in-frame clones and drops some. The repertoire has roughly 250,000 clones, around 86% of them found once; the top ten carry 1.5% to 2%. The sequenced sample was PBMCs or T cells enriched from blood (not recorded which). Source of these receptors: a woman in her fifties or sixties who had recovered from COVID-19. CDR3s include the opening cysteine and the closing phenylalanine or tryptophan. Fields, in order: V gene, CDR3 length, clone size, CDR3 protein. Not every row has a clone size; where given, it reads once, few, many or a size class.

v_call: TRBV5-1; cdr3_length: 16; clone_size: -; cdr3_aa: CASSPGTGGAPYEQYF
v_call: TRBV27; cdr3_length: 15; clone_size: -; cdr3_aa: CASSSLAGVSYEQYF
v_call: TRBV28; cdr3_length: 14; clone_size: -; cdr3_aa: CASTLVAGMYEQYF
v_call: TRBV7-6; cdr3_length: 19; clone_size: once; cdr3_aa: CASSLPSGMPQSSYNEQFF
v_call: TRBV9; cdr3_length: 12; clone_size: -; cdr3_aa: CASSGHGYEQFF
v_call: TRBV5-6; cdr3_length: 12; clone_size: once; cdr3_aa: CASSLNTPEQYF
v_call: TRBV9; cdr3_length: 14; clone_size: -; cdr3_aa: CASSGQTNTGELFF
v_call: TRBV19; cdr3_length: 14; clone_size: few; cdr3_aa: CASSTRGTGYEAFF
v_call: TRBV28; cdr3_length: 16; clone_size: -; cdr3_aa: CASSLFGRGRVETQYF
v_call: TRBV6-7; cdr3_length: 20; clone_size: once; cdr3_aa: CASSYSHPSRDRGFYEKLFF
v_call: TRBV11-2; cdr3_length: 13; clone_size: -; cdr3_aa: CASSLAGGYGYTF
v_call: TRBV5-1; cdr3_length: 14; clone_size: -; cdr3_aa: CASSFSQDGETQYF
v_call: TRBV30; cdr3_length: 16; clone_size: -; cdr3_aa: CAWVTGTHLANYGYTF
v_call: TRBV2; cdr3_length: 17; clone_size: once; cdr3_aa: CASRTQDRFATNEKLFF
v_call: TRBV28; cdr3_length: 15; clone_size: -; cdr3_aa: CASSFGGFMDEKLFF